This is a list of T cell receptor beta chains from one sample in a study of cytomegalovirus exposure and HLA in healthy donors. This table comes from immunoSEQ multiplex PCR, and its TCRdb copy is limited to in-frame clones, with some not included. Here the sample spans 200,000 or so clones, about 80% being singletons. Sequences were obtained from PBMCs. Receptors originate from a man younger than 35 in good health and CMV-seronegative. CDR3s include the opening cysteine and the closing phenylalanine or tryptophan. The order of the fields is clone size, D gene, J gene, V gene, CDR3 protein, CDR3 DNA. D genes are given only for firm matches. Clone size appears in some rows only: once, few, many, or a class for an expanded clone.

clone_size: NA; d_call: NA; j_call: TRBJ2-7; v_call: TRBV28; cdr3_aa: CASTRVGHEQYF; cdr3_nt: TGTGCCAGCACCCGGGTGGGGCACGAGCAGTACTTC
clone_size: NA; d_call: NA; j_call: TRBJ1-4; v_call: TRBV27; cdr3_aa: CASSLSRGGWVSGEKLFF; cdr3_nt: TGTGCCAGCAGTTTATCGAGGGGGGGCTGGGTGTCTGGGGAAAAACTGTTTTTT
clone_size: NA; d_call: TRBD2; j_call: TRBJ2-5; v_call: TRBV5-5; cdr3_aa: CASSFQLLAGVGETQYF; cdr3_nt: TGTGCCAGCAGCTTTCAATTACTAGCGGGAGTAGGGGAGACCCAGTACTTC
clone_size: NA; d_call: TRBD1; j_call: TRBJ1-5; v_call: TRBV30; cdr3_aa: CAWTGQVGKNQLQHF; cdr3_nt: TGTGCCTGGACCGGACAGGTTGGTAAGAATCAGCTCCAGCATTTT
clone_size: NA; d_call: NA; j_call: TRBJ2-3; v_call: TRBV4-1; cdr3_aa: CASSQRDTLAADTQYF; cdr3_nt: TGCGCCAGCAGCCAACGGGACACCCTGGCGGCAGATACGCAGTATTTT
clone_size: few; d_call: TRBD1; j_call: TRBJ1-1; v_call: TRBV6-5; cdr3_aa: CASSLGQVEAEAFF; cdr3_nt: TGTGCCAGCAGCCTCGGACAGGTCGAGGCTGAAGCTTTCTTT
clone_size: NA; d_call: TRBD1; j_call: TRBJ2-5; v_call: TRBV11-2; cdr3_aa: CASSPGTGFRFQETQYF; cdr3_nt: TGTGCCAGCAGCCCCGGGACAGGGTTCAGGTTTCAAGAGACCCAGTACTTC
clone_size: NA; d_call: TRBD2; j_call: TRBJ2-3; v_call: TRBV13; cdr3_aa: CASSPRLAGATDTQYF; cdr3_nt: TGTGCCAGCAGCCCCCGACTAGCGGGAGCTACAGATACGCAGTATTTT
clone_size: few; d_call: TRBD1; j_call: TRBJ2-7; v_call: TRBV2; cdr3_aa: CASRDLVQGPYEQYF; cdr3_nt: TGTGCCAGCAGGGACCTGGTACAGGGGCCATACGAGCAGTACTTC
clone_size: NA; d_call: TRBD1; j_call: TRBJ1-4; v_call: TRBV2; cdr3_aa: CASTKDRGSEKLFF; cdr3_nt: TGTGCCAGCACCAAGGACAGGGGATCTGAAAAACTGTTTTTT
clone_size: NA; d_call: NA; j_call: TRBJ2-1; v_call: TRBV30; cdr3_aa: CAWSGGGGKVEQFF; cdr3_nt: TGTGCCTGGAGTGGAGGGGGGGGAAAGGTTGAGCAGTTCTTC
clone_size: NA; d_call: TRBD2; j_call: TRBJ2-1; v_call: TRBV12-5; cdr3_aa: CASGLRTSVSSYNEQFF; cdr3_nt: TGTGCTAGTGGTCTAAGGACTAGCGTAAGCTCCTACAATGAGCAGTTCTTC
clone_size: NA; d_call: TRBD1; j_call: TRBJ1-2; v_call: TRBV28; cdr3_aa: CASTPRTGHYGYTF; cdr3_nt: TGTGCCAGCACCCCCCGGACAGGACACTATGGCTACACCTTC
clone_size: NA; d_call: NA; j_call: TRBJ1-1; v_call: TRBV28; cdr3_aa: CASSISRGGTEAFF; cdr3_nt: TGTGCCAGCAGTATTTCCAGGGGAGGGACTGAAGCTTTCTTT
clone_size: once; d_call: TRBD1; j_call: TRBJ2-1; v_call: TRBV5-1; cdr3_aa: CASSRQGPRTYNEQFF; cdr3_nt: TGCGCCAGCAGCAGACAGGGGCCCCGCACCTACAATGAGCAGTTCTTC
clone_size: NA; d_call: NA; j_call: TRBJ2-1; v_call: TRBV5-8; cdr3_aa: CASSLTPDSYNEQFF; cdr3_nt: TGTGCCAGCAGCTTAACACCGGACAGCTACAATGAGCAGTTCTTC
clone_size: NA; d_call: NA; j_call: TRBJ2-7; v_call: TRBV7-6; cdr3_aa: CASSQWGDSYEQYF; cdr3_nt: TGTGCCAGCAGCCAATGGGGGGACTCCTACGAGCAGTACTTC
clone_size: NA; d_call: NA; j_call: TRBJ1-5; v_call: TRBV2; cdr3_aa: CASSESGGGSNQPQHF; cdr3_nt: TGTGCCAGCAGTGAATCGGGGGGCGGGAGCAATCAGCCCCAGCATTTT
clone_size: NA; d_call: TRBD2; j_call: TRBJ2-7; v_call: TRBV19; cdr3_aa: CASSPGLAAWEQYF; cdr3_nt: TGTGCCAGTAGTCCGGGACTAGCTGCCTGGGAGCAGTACTTC
clone_size: few; d_call: NA; j_call: TRBJ2-7; v_call: TRBV2; cdr3_aa: CASSEASESVEQYF; cdr3_nt: TGTGCCAGCAGTGAAGCGTCAGAAAGCGTCGAGCAGTACTTC
clone_size: NA; d_call: NA; j_call: TRBJ1-5; v_call: TRBV28; cdr3_aa: CASTRGGNSNQPQHF; cdr3_nt: TGTGCCAGCACCCGAGGGGGAAATAGCAATCAGCCCCAGCATTTT
clone_size: NA; d_call: NA; j_call: TRBJ2-3; v_call: TRBV2; cdr3_aa: CASSEFVEDTQYF; cdr3_nt: TGTGCCAGCAGTGAATTCGTAGAAGATACGCAGTATTTT
clone_size: NA; d_call: NA; j_call: TRBJ1-5; v_call: TRBV2; cdr3_aa: CASSRGGFDWDNQPQHF; cdr3_nt: TGTGCCAGCAGTCGGGGTGGGTTCGATTGGGACAATCAGCCCCAGCATTTT
clone_size: NA; d_call: NA; j_call: TRBJ2-7; v_call: TRBV11-1; cdr3_aa: CASRAGGNNEQYF; cdr3_nt: TGTGCCAGCAGGGCCGGGGGAAACAACGAGCAGTACTTC
clone_size: once; d_call: TRBD2; j_call: TRBJ2-3; v_call: TRBV5-6; cdr3_aa: CASSLNFGGRRTDTQYF; cdr3_nt: TGTGCCAGCAGCTTGAATTTTGGCGGGAGACGCACAGATACGCAGTATTTT
clone_size: NA; d_call: TRBD2; j_call: TRBJ2-3; v_call: TRBV28; cdr3_aa: CASRRGGRTDTQYF; cdr3_nt: TGTGCCAGCCGTCGCGGCGGGAGAACAGATACGCAGTATTTT
clone_size: few; d_call: TRBD2; j_call: TRBJ2-1; v_call: TRBV2; cdr3_aa: CASRFGGGGYNEQFF; cdr3_nt: TGTGCCAGCAGGTTCGGTGGCGGGGGTTACAATGAGCAGTTCTTC
clone_size: NA; d_call: NA; j_call: TRBJ1-2; v_call: TRBV29-1; cdr3_aa: CSVHSGLVYGYTF; cdr3_nt: TGCAGCGTTCACTCGGGGTTAGTGTATGGCTACACCTTC
clone_size: few; d_call: TRBD2; j_call: TRBJ2-3; v_call: TRBV18; cdr3_aa: CASSPVYGLAKDTQYF; cdr3_nt: TGTGCCAGCTCACCGGTTTACGGACTAGCCAAAGATACGCAGTATTTT
clone_size: NA; d_call: NA; j_call: TRBJ1-1; v_call: TRBV18; cdr3_aa: CASSLLSKRGLGTEAFF; cdr3_nt: TGTGCCAGCTCACTATTATCCAAGCGAGGACTTGGGACTGAAGCTTTCTTT
clone_size: NA; d_call: NA; j_call: TRBJ1-5; v_call: TRBV7-8; cdr3_aa: CASSLDLQGIYSNQPQHF; cdr3_nt: TGTGCCAGCAGCTTAGACCTACAGGGAATATATAGCAATCAGCCCCAGCATTTT
clone_size: few; d_call: TRBD1; j_call: TRBJ1-1; v_call: TRBV11-1; cdr3_aa: CASSPGTATEAFF; cdr3_nt: TGTGCCAGCAGCCCCGGGACAGCCACTGAAGCTTTCTTT
clone_size: NA; d_call: TRBD2; j_call: TRBJ2-7; v_call: TRBV27; cdr3_aa: CASSLAGERYEQYF; cdr3_nt: TGTGCCAGCAGCCTAGCGGGGGAGAGATACGAGCAGTACTTC
clone_size: NA; d_call: TRBD1; j_call: TRBJ2-7; v_call: TRBV6-6; cdr3_aa: CASSPTGDYEQYF; cdr3_nt: TGTGCCAGCAGTCCCACAGGGGACTACGAGCAGTACTTC
clone_size: NA; d_call: NA; j_call: TRBJ1-1; v_call: TRBV6-1; cdr3_aa: CASSEEYPPRNTEAFF; cdr3_nt: TGTGCCAGCAGTGAAGAGTACCCGCCCAGGAACACTGAAGCTTTCTTT
clone_size: NA; d_call: NA; j_call: TRBJ2-7; v_call: TRBV9; cdr3_aa: CASSVAPQGRPYEQYF; cdr3_nt: TGTGCCAGCAGCGTAGCTCCTCAGGGCAGACCCTACGAGCAGTACTTC
clone_size: NA; d_call: NA; j_call: TRBJ1-2; v_call: TRBV28; cdr3_aa: CASSPPRGNYGYTF; cdr3_nt: TGTGCCAGCAGTCCTCCCAGGGGTAACTATGGCTACACCTTC
clone_size: NA; d_call: TRBD2; j_call: TRBJ2-1; v_call: TRBV28; cdr3_aa: CASSFGGSSYNEQFF; cdr3_nt: TGTGCCAGCAGTTTTGGCGGGAGCTCCTACAATGAGCAGTTCTTC
clone_size: NA; d_call: NA; j_call: TRBJ2-3; v_call: TRBV18; cdr3_aa: CASSPGLSTDTQYF; cdr3_nt: TGTGCCAGCTCACCTGGACTGAGCACAGATACGCAGTATTTT
clone_size: once; d_call: TRBD1; j_call: TRBJ1-1; v_call: TRBV7-9; cdr3_aa: CASSYPGQGATEAFF; cdr3_nt: TGTGCCAGCAGTTATCCGGGACAGGGAGCCACTGAAGCTTTCTTT
clone_size: NA; d_call: NA; j_call: TRBJ1-2; v_call: TRBV7-8; cdr3_aa: CASSLETRPRTF; cdr3_nt: TGTGCCAGCAGTTTAGAAACCCGACCCAGGACCTTC
clone_size: NA; d_call: NA; j_call: TRBJ2-3; v_call: TRBV6-5; cdr3_aa: CASSYSGGTGADTQYF; cdr3_nt: TGTGCCAGCAGTTACTCTGGCGGGACCGGCGCAGATACGCAGTATTTT
clone_size: NA; d_call: NA; j_call: TRBJ2-1; v_call: TRBV11-2; cdr3_aa: CASSLEAPLARNEQFF; cdr3_nt: TGTGCCAGCAGCTTAGAGGCTCCACTAGCCCGCAATGAGCAGTTCTTC
clone_size: NA; d_call: NA; j_call: TRBJ2-2; v_call: TRBV6-1; cdr3_aa: CASSEEEGGRGPTGELFF; cdr3_nt: TGTGCCAGCAGTGAAGAGGAAGGGGGCCGGGGGCCCACCGGGGAGCTGTTTTTT
clone_size: NA; d_call: NA; j_call: TRBJ2-2; v_call: TRBV7-3; cdr3_aa: CASSLLVNTGELFF; cdr3_nt: TGTGCCAGCAGCTTACTAGTGAACACCGGGGAGCTGTTTTTT
clone_size: NA; d_call: NA; j_call: TRBJ2-1; v_call: TRBV5-1; cdr3_aa: CASSTGQIYNEQFF; cdr3_nt: TGCGCCAGCAGCACAGGACAGATATACAATGAGCAGTTCTTC
clone_size: NA; d_call: NA; j_call: TRBJ2-7; v_call: TRBV6-5; cdr3_aa: CASSLAVPVNEQYF; cdr3_nt: TGTGCCAGCAGCCTGGCGGTGCCCGTAAACGAGCAGTACTTC
clone_size: NA; d_call: TRBD1; j_call: TRBJ1-5; v_call: TRBV28; cdr3_aa: CASTYPGQGTHSNQPQHF; cdr3_nt: TGTGCCAGCACCTACCCGGGACAGGGGACCCATAGCAATCAGCCCCAGCATTTT
clone_size: NA; d_call: TRBD1; j_call: TRBJ2-7; v_call: TRBV15; cdr3_aa: CATSRVPGQGTYEQYF; cdr3_nt: TGTGCCACCAGCAGAGTACCGGGACAGGGAACCTACGAGCAGTACTTC